The 11 T cell receptor beta chains presented below share a single source sample, sequenced in a study of T cell responses to AZD1222 COVID-19 vaccine. Repertoires were generated with immunoSEQ multiplex PCR, while TCRdb's copy carries only in-frame clones and drops some. The table records approximately 160,000 clones, approximately 88% of them present only once. The sample consisted of peripheral blood, taken on day 0 of MenACWY control vaccination. These receptors all come from an adult in good health.

The chain links TRBV18 to TRBJ1-6; 9 bases line up with TRBD1. After removal of 2 bases from V and 2 bases from J, the junction contained 7 bases not matched to a gene. The CDR3 covers 18 residues. From germline, CDR1 is KGHSH and CDR2 LQKENI. CDR3 sequence reads: CASSPDGQGSTYNSPLHF. The DNA of the CDR3 is TGTGCCAGCTCACCAGATGGACAGGGGAGCACCTATAATTCACCCCTCCACTTT. Looking up the rest from reference TRBV18 and TRBJ1-6 gives the full variable domain: NAGVMQNPRHLVRRRGQEARLRCSPMKGHSHVYWYRQLPEEGLKFMVYLQKENIIDESGMPKERFSAEFPKEGPSILRIQQVVRGDSAAYFCASSPDGQGSTYNSPLHFGNGTRLTVT.

This chain joins TRBV9 and TRBJ2-1, with TRBD2 identical over 7 bases. Germline loops: CDR1 SGDLS, CDR2 YYNGEE. J gave up 3 bases and V 0 bases, and 0 bases lay outside the gene matches. The CDR3 spans 14 residues. The CDR3 protein is CASSVASGYNEQFF. The CDR3 bases are TGTGCCAGCAGCGTAGCTAGCGGCTACAATGAGCAGTTCTTC.

The chain links TRBV5-6 to TRBJ1-2; the D gene is possibly TRBD1 (6 bases). The CDR3 has 14 amino acids. V dropped 0 bases and J dropped 7 bases, with 13 bases sitting between them. Germline assignment: CDR1 SGHDT and CDR2 YYEEEE. DNA of the CDR3: TGTGCCAGCAGCTTGGTCGCGGGGGCCGGTGGCTACACCTTC. Translating it yields CASSLVAGAGGYTF.

The V gene is TRBV18, the J gene TRBJ2-2, with D maybe TRBD2 (5 bases). Germline V gene lookup returns CDR1 KGHSH and CDR2 LQKENI. V lost 3 bases and J 4 bases, leaving 12 bases between the germline ends. The CDR3 sequence is 15 residues long. The CDR3 loop is CASSPSTGSTGELFF. In nucleotides, the CDR3 is TGTGCCAGCTCACCTTCTACGGGAAGCACCGGGGAGCTGTTTTTT.

The chain links TRBV6-5 to TRBJ1-4; D remains unclear. Per germline, CDR1 MNHEY and CDR2 SVGAGI. This CDR3 is 14 amino acids long. Trimming removed 0 bases from V and 6 bases from J, with 8 bases in between. CDR3 in DNA: TGTGCCAGCAGTTACTCATGGGGAGATGAAAAACTGTTTTTT. This gives the protein CASSYSWGDEKLFF.

The chain links TRBV4-1 to TRBJ2-1; 7 nucleotides align to TRBD1. V was clipped by 1 base and J by 1 base; unmatched bases: 4. Germline CDR1 reads MGHRA; CDR2 reads YSYEKL. This CDR3 has 16 amino acids. The CDR3 is CASSQATGESYNEQFF. CDR3 bases: TGCGCCAGCAGCCAAGCCACAGGGGAATCCTACAATGAGCAGTTCTTC.

The gene calls are TRBV11-3 and TRBJ1-1, with TRBD1 matching over 10 bases. The CDR3 covers 14 residues. Trimming cost V 6 bases and J 6 bases; bases outside gene matches: 7. The germline gives CDR1 SGHNT, CDR2 YENEEA. The DNA for the CDR3 is TGTGCCAGCAGTTCGACAGGGGGCTGGTCTGAAGCTTTCTTT. Its translation: CASSSTGGWSEAFF.

This sequence joins TRBV7-2 and TRBJ1-1; TRBD1 matches at 9 bases. This CDR3 is built from 15 residues. Germline CDR1 SGHTA, CDR2 FQGNSA. The J segment lost 4 bases and the V segment lost 5 bases, leaving 8 bases of the junction unmatched. CDR3 bases: TGTGCCAGCAGCCCGATACAGGGGGCCTCCACTGAAGCTTTCTTT. This gives the protein CASSPIQGASTEAFF. Supplemented by reference TRBV7-2 and TRBJ1-1, the full variable domain reads GAGVSQSPSNKVTEKGKDVELRCDPISGHTALYWYRQSLGQGLEFLIYFQGNSAPDKSGLPSDRFSAERTGGSVSTLTIQRTQQEDSAVYLCASSPIQGASTEAFFGQGTRLTVV.

The chain combines TRBV7-8 with TRBJ2-1; 9 bases line up with TRBD2. The CDR3 has 15 residues. Trimming took 5 bases from V and 10 from J; bases not matched to a gene: 12. Germline values: CDR1 SGHVS, CDR2 FQNEAQ. CDR3 nucleotides: TGTGCCAGCAGCCGTCCGGGACTAGCAGGTTCAGAGCAGTTCTTC. This codes for CASSRPGLAGSEQFF.

This clone was observed once. The chain employs TRBV6-5 and TRBJ1-2; perhaps TRBD1 as D (5 bases). Germline V gene data show CDR1 as MNHEY and CDR2 as SVGAGI. The CDR3 runs to 14 residues. V lost 6 bases to trimming and J lost 0 bases, with 11 bases between them. The CDR3 here is CASRPGPTNYGYTF. Written as DNA, the CDR3 is TGTGCCAGCAGGCCAGGGCCTACTAACTATGGCTACACCTTC.

This clone was counted between two and nine times. The chain employs TRBV12-3 or TRBV12-4 and TRBJ1-1; D uncertain. The V end lost 6 bases, the J end lost 5 bases, and 7 bases lay between the germline ends. The length of the CDR3 is 11 residues. The CDR3 sequence: CASSGRTEAFF. The CDR3 region has the DNA TGTGCCAGCAGCGGACGGACTGAAGCTTTCTTT.